This TCR beta chain was identified in a study of T cell responses to AZD1222 COVID-19 vaccine. For the study at large: Whether given at about 4 or about 12 weeks, second doses were pooled. General study results and limits: There were vaccine-associated CD4 TCRs across spike, dominant at 160-218 and 743-854. The donor group comprised mostly white British people and more females; the analysis possibly underestimated clonal diversity. Only five or six AZD1222 recipients tested seropositive at baseline.

On this clone: Its specificity is not known.

This CDR3 comprises 13 residues. CDR1 MNHEY and CDR2 SVGAGI come from the germline V gene. V was pared by 4 bases and J by 1 base, with 7 bases between. The method was immunoSEQ multiplex PCR; TCRdb's version includes in-frame clones alone and lacks a portion of them. Of tens of thousands of clones listed, approximately 90% are singletons. The receptor was isolated from an adult in good health. V is TRBV6-5 and J is TRBJ1-1; D gene unclear. Material: peripheral blood, obtained on day 0 of AZD1222 vaccination. CDR3 DNA: TGTGCCAGCAGTTCACTAAGGAACACTGAAGCTTTCTTT. Translating it yields CASSSLRNTEAFF.